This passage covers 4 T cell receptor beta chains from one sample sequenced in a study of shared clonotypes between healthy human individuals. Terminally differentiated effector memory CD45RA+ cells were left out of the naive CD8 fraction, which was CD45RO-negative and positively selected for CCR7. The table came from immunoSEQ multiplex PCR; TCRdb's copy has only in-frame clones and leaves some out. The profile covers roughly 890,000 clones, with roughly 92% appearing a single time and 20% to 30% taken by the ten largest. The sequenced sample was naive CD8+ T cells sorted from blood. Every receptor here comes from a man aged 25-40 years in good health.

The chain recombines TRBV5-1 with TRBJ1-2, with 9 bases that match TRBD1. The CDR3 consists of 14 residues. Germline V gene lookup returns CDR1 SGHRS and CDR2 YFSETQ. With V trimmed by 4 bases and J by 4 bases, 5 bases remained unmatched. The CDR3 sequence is CASSGGQGPYGYTF. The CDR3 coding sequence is TGCGCCAGCAGCGGAGGACAGGGGCCCTATGGCTACACCTTC.

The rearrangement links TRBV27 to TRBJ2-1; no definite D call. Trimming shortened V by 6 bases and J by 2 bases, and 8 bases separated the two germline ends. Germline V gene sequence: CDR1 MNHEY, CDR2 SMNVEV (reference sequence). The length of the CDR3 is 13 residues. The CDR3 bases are TGTGCCAGCAGCCCCCCCACCTACAATGAGCAGTTCTTC. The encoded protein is CASSPPTYNEQFF.

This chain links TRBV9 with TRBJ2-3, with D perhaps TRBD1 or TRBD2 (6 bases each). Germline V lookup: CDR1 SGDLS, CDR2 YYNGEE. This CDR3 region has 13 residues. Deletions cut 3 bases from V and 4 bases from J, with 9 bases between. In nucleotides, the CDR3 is TGTGCCAGCAGCGGGGGGGCAGCAGATACGCAGTATTTT. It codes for CASSGGAADTQYF.

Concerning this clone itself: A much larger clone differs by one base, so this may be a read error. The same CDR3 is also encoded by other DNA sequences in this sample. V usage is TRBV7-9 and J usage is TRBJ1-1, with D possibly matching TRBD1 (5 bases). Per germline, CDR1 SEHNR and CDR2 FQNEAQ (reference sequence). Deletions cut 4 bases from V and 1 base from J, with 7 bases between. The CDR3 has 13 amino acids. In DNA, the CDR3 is TGTGCCAGCAGCTCGACAGAGAACACTGAAGCTTTCTTT. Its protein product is CASSSTENTEAFF.